Presented here are 30 T cell receptor beta chains from one specimen sequenced in a study of molecular identifiers for immune sequencing clone quantification. MiXCR, run by TCRdb on the PCR reads, gives a single entry per CDR3 protein. The sample lists some 320,000 distinct CDR3 sequences; roughly a quarter were seen once. The sequenced sample was naive CD8+ T cells from blood, with Jurkat cell RNA spiked in. Subset meaning: FACS-sorted CD8+CD4-CCR7+CD45RA+ naive T cells. These receptors were taken from a human donor in good health. Some libraries in this study had Jurkat cell RNA spiked in.

The V and J genes are TRBV27 and TRBJ1-5; D unclear. V lost 10 bases and J 6 bases, leaving 16 bases between the germline ends. Germline V gives CDR1 MNHEY, CDR2 SMNVEV (reference sequence). CDR3 length: 13 amino acids. The DNA of the CDR3 is TGTGCCACCAGCTGGGTCTATGGTCAGCCCCAGCATTTT. It is translated as CATSWVYGQPQHF.

This clonotype showed up many times. The V and J genes are TRBV4-3 and TRBJ1-1; perhaps TRBD1 as D (5 bases). V lost 3 bases to trimming and J lost 1 base, with 9 bases between them. The CDR3 consists of 14 residues. Germline loops: CDR1 LGHNA, CDR2 YSLEER. In nucleotides, the CDR3 is TGCGCCAGCAGCCAGGATACAGGGAACACTGAAGCTTTCTTT. Translating gives CASSQDTGNTEAFF.

This clonotype was seen at least ten times. This chain uses TRBV30 with TRBJ1-3; D is undetermined. Germline CDR1 reads GTSNPN; CDR2 reads SVGIG (reference sequence). CDR3 length: 13 amino acids. V was shortened by 5 bases and J by 0 bases, with 8 bases between the two germline ends. The CDR3 nucleotides are TGTGCCTGGGAATCGAGCTCTGGAAACACCATATATTTT. Translated: CAWESSSGNTIYF. Variable domain in full (rest from reference TRBV30 and TRBJ1-3): SQTIHQWPATLVQPVGSPLSLECTVEGTSNPNLYWYRQAAGRGLQLLFYSVGIGQISSEVPQNLSASRPQDRQFILSSKKLLLSDSGFYLCAWESSSGNTIYFGEGSWLTVV.

The sample holds a few counts of this clonotype. J is TRBJ2-5 and V is TRBV12-3 or TRBV12-4, with a weak D call TRBD1 (5 bases). The CDR3 sequence is 13 residues long. Trimming left V 1 base short and J 5 bases short, with 8 bases between. The CDR3 DNA reads TGTGCCAGCAGTTTAGGGGGCTGGGAGACCCAGTACTTC. Protein sequence: CASSLGGWETQYF.

As concerns this clonotype: A much larger clone lies one base from this, so it may be a read error. The rearrangement uses TRBV4-1 and TRBJ2-7; D remains ambiguous. This CDR3 region has 14 residues. Germline CDR1 MGHRA, CDR2 YSYEKL. V lost 1 base and J lost 3, with 10 bases in between. CDR3 nucleotide sequence: TGCGCCAGCAGCCAAGCTACACTCGTCTACGAGCAGTACTTC. Translation gives CASSQATLVYEQYF.

This clonotype was detected ten times or more. The rearrangement joins TRBV4-3 to TRBJ1-5; D is unresolved. Trimming left V 0 bases short and J 6 bases short, with 6 bases between. Germline loops: CDR1 LGHNA, CDR2 YSLEER. CDR3 length equals 13 residues. CDR3 DNA sequence: TGCGCCAGCAGCCAAGATATTTCTCAGCCCCAGCATTTT. Translation: CASSQDISQPQHF.

As regards this clonotype: An end of the junction differs from the germline gene, which may be a read error. The CDR3 bases are TGTGCCAGCAGCTTAGGTTTCGGGAGGGCAGATGCGCAGTATTTT. Protein: CASSLGFGRADAQYF. This chain joins TRBV7-4 and TRBJ2-3, with 8 bases fitting TRBD2. Germline lookup yields CDR1 SGHVT and CDR2 SQSDAQ. This CDR3 spans 15 amino acids.

The rearrangement joins TRBV6-5 to TRBJ2-5; D remains ambiguous. The V end was cut by 11 bases, the J end by 5 bases, with 15 bases between. The CDR3 totals 12 residues. CDR1 is MNHEY, CDR2 SVGAGI, per germline. Written as DNA, the CDR3 is TGTGCCCGTGGCGCCCCCTTTGAGACCCAGTACTTC. Translation: CARGAPFETQYF.

This clonotype was observed a handful of times. The chain employs TRBV15 and TRBJ1-1; no definite D call. The CDR3 length is 13 residues. CDR1 LNHNV and CDR2 YYDKDF come from the germline V gene (reference sequence). Deletions cut 2 bases from V and 1 base from J, with 5 bases between. CDR3 amino acids: CATSRLGNTEAFF. CDR3 in DNA: TGTGCCACCAGCAGATTGGGGAACACTGAAGCTTTCTTT.

The CDR3 spells CASSRIQTGDTGELFF. The CDR3 DNA reads as TGTGCCAGCAGTCGAATCCAGACAGGGGATACCGGGGAGCTGTTTTTT. This chain uses TRBV3-1 with TRBJ2-2, with TRBD1 identical over 8 bases. The CDR3 contains 16 residues. V shed 6 bases and J 5 bases; nucleotides not matched to a gene: 11. In germline, CDR1 is LGHDT, CDR2 YNNKEL (reference sequence).

As concerns this clonotype: Possible read error: a much larger clone is one base away. The chain is built from TRBV7-9 and TRBJ1-1; TRBD1 might be the D (6 bases). CDR3 length: 15 amino acids. Germline V gene data show CDR1 as SEHNR and CDR2 as FQNEAQ (reference sequence). CDR3 in DNA: TGTGCCAGCAGCCTCCCGACAGGTCCGAACACTGTAGCTTTCTTT. Amino acid sequence: CASSLPTGPNTVAFF.

This clonotype occurred once. Possible read error: a much larger clone is one base away. The chain uses TRBV20-1 and TRBJ1-1, with D possibly matching TRBD1 (6 bases). Germline V gene data show CDR1 as DFQATT and CDR2 as SNEGSKA (reference sequence). V lost 6 bases, J lost 2 bases, and 13 bases lay in between. The CDR3 contains 13 residues. The CDR3 loop reads CSATQDSNTEAFF. As DNA, the CDR3 is TGCAGTGCAACGCAGGACAGTAACACTGAAGCTTTCTTT.

The rearrangement uses TRBV24-1 and TRBJ2-1; D gene uncertain. CDR3 length: 14 amino acids. Per the germline V gene, CDR1 is KGHDR and CDR2 is SFDVKD. V lost 12 bases and J lost 7, with 21 bases in between. This CDR3 reads CAGWRPGRYNEQFF. The DNA for the CDR3 is TGTGCCGGCTGGCGCCCCGGTAGGTATAATGAGCAGTTCTTC.

The chain couples TRBV4-3 to TRBJ1-3; D uncertain. The CDR3 totals 14 residues. V lost 1 base and J 3 bases, leaving 7 bases between the germline ends. The germline V gene encodes CDR1 LGHNA and CDR2 YSLEER. The CDR3 DNA follows: TGCGCCAGCAGCCAAGTAGGTCATGGAAACACCATATATTTT. It specifies CASSQVGHGNTIYF.

There are many counts of this clonotype. The chain has TRBV27 and TRBJ2-4, with 7 positions matching TRBD2. Germline CDR1 MNHEY, CDR2 SMNVEV (reference sequence). Trimming cost V 4 bases and J 3 bases; bases outside gene matches: 3. The CDR3 extends over 14 amino acids. The CDR3 nucleotides are TGTGCCAGCAGTTCGGCGGGGGTCAAAAACATTCAGTACTTC. It yields the protein CASSSAGVKNIQYF.

V is TRBV12-3 or TRBV12-4 and J is TRBJ1-2, with TRBD1 matching 9 bases. Trimming took 7 bases from V and 7 from J; bases not matched to a gene: 10. There are 14 residues in the CDR3. The DNA of the CDR3 is TGTGCCAGCACCATCTTAACAGGGGGCAGTGGCTACACCTTC. It codes for CASTILTGGSGYTF.

This clonotype was detected a few times. The chain uses TRBV5-1 and TRBJ2-7; 10 nucleotides match TRBD1. V gave up 4 bases and J gave up 3 bases; unmatched junction bases: 4. The CDR3 loop spans 14 amino acids. CDR1 and CDR2 from the germline V gene are SGHRS and YFSETQ. CDR3 nucleotide sequence: TGCGCCAGCAGCGGGGGGACAGGGGTCTACGAGCAGTACTTC. Translating gives CASSGGTGVYEQYF.

Points on this clonotype: A single base separates this from a much larger clone, so it may be a read error. V usage is TRBV7-9 and J usage is TRBJ1-4; the D is unclear. The germline CDR1 and CDR2 sequences are SEHNR and FQNEAQ (reference sequence). The CDR3 length is 15 residues. V was clipped by 8 bases and J by 0 bases, with 13 bases between them. CDR3 sequence (DNA): TGTGCCAGCGGACTTCGAGATGCAACTAATGAAAAACTGTTTTTT. It specifies CASGLRDATNEKLFF.

This clonotype was found many times. The V gene is TRBV29-1, the J gene TRBJ2-2; D not certain. The germline V and J ends were trimmed by 4 bases and 0 bases, with 9 bases remaining between them. Germline V gives CDR1 SQVTM, CDR2 ANQGSEA. This CDR3 contains 14 residues. Written as DNA, the CDR3 is TGCAGCGTTGTGCCAGCGACGAACACCGGGGAGCTGTTTTTT. Protein product: CSVVPATNTGELFF.

This clonotype appeared many times. The junction shows a germline mismatch at one end, possibly a read error. J is TRBJ1-1 and V is TRBV28; the match to TRBD1 covers 7 bases. Germline V gene sequence: CDR1 MDHEN, CDR2 SYDVKM. The CDR3 length is 14 residues. The CDR3 sequence: CASSLDRLNTEAFF. CDR3 DNA sequence: TGCGCCAGCAGCTTGGACAGGCTGAACACTGAAGCTTTCTTT. The full variable domain, in which reference TRBV28 and TRBJ1-1 provide the parts outside the CDR3, is DVKVTQSSRYLVKRTGEKVFLECVQDMDHENMFWYRQDPGLGLRLIYFSYDVKMKEKGDIPEGYSVSREKKERFSLILESASTNQTSMYLCASSLDRLNTEAFFGQGTRLTVV.

This chain joins TRBV19 and TRBJ1-5, with TRBD1 as a possible D gene (5 bases). The V and J ends lost 5 bases and 0 bases respectively, with 11 bases between them. Germline assignment: CDR1 LNHDA and CDR2 SQIVND (reference sequence). This CDR3 spans 15 amino acids. The CDR3, as DNA: TGTGCCAGTAGTTACGACAGTTATAGCAATCAGCCCCAGCATTTT. Translating gives CASSYDSYSNQPQHF.

This clonotype has only a few counts. The CDR3 DNA reads as TGTGCCAGCAGTTTATTGGGGGTTTACAATGAGCAGTTCTTC. Protein: CASSLLGVYNEQFF. This chain uses TRBV27 with TRBJ2-1; D assignment may be TRBD1 or TRBD2 (5 bases each). The germline CDR1 and CDR2 sequences are MNHEY and SMNVEV (reference sequence). V lost 1 base and J 4 bases, leaving 8 bases between the germline ends. The CDR3 totals 14 residues.

The chain carries TRBV25-1 and TRBJ2-5, with TRBD1 as a possible D gene (5 bases). The CDR3 extends over 14 amino acids. Trimming took off 2 bases at V and 5 bases at J, with 12 bases between the two ends. Per germline, CDR1 MGHDK and CDR2 SYGVNS. In DNA, the CDR3 is TGTGCCAGCAGTGAACGTAGGGGTTGGGAGACCCAGTACTTC. Protein: CASSERRGWETQYF. Together with reference TRBV25-1 and TRBJ2-5, the CDR3 gives the full variable domain: EADIYQTPRYLVIGTGKKITLECSQTMGHDKMYWYQQDPGMELHLIHYSYGVNSTEKGDLSSESTVSRIRTEHFPLTLESARPSHTSQYLCASSERRGWETQYFGPGTRLLVL.

This clonotype has ten or more counts. The chain is built from TRBV20-1 and TRBJ2-2; no clear D gene. Trimming pared 5 bases from V and 3 bases from J, leaving 10 bases between. Germline V gene data show CDR1 as DFQATT and CDR2 as SNEGSKA (reference sequence). The CDR3 totals 13 residues. CDR3 sequence reads: CSAEDGDTGELFF. In nucleotides, the CDR3 is TGCAGTGCTGAGGATGGGGACACCGGGGAGCTGTTTTTT.

This clonotype was found once. The chain has TRBV3-1 and TRBJ2-2, with D possibly being TRBD1 or TRBD2 (5 bases each). V lost 5 bases and J lost 2, with 21 bases in between. The CDR3 spans 18 residues. Germline values: CDR1 LGHDT, CDR2 YNNKEL (reference sequence). CDR3 sequence: CASSYLITGTENTGELFF. CDR3 in DNA: TGTGCCAGCAGCTACTTAATTACCGGGACCGAAAACACCGGGGAGCTGTTTTTT.

This rearrangement joins TRBV19 to TRBJ2-1; D is unresolved. The CDR3 is made up of 15 amino acids. Germline CDR1 is LNHDA and CDR2 is SQIVND (reference sequence). V was shortened by 3 bases and J by 2 bases, with 11 bases between the two germline ends. For the CDR3, the DNA is TGTGCCAGTAGTATGACATGGAACACCTACAATGAGCAGTTCTTC. Its translation: CASSMTWNTYNEQFF.

This clonotype was counted many times. The chain employs TRBV9 and TRBJ2-3; D gene uncertain. CDR1 SGDLS and CDR2 YYNGEE come from the germline V gene. CDR3 size: 16 residues. V dropped 3 bases and J dropped 1 base, with 15 bases sitting between them. The CDR3 here is CASSAQVDPRTDTQYF. The CDR3 DNA sequence: TGTGCCAGCAGCGCCCAAGTTGACCCTCGCACAGATACGCAGTATTTT. Supplemented by reference TRBV9 and TRBJ2-3, the full variable domain reads DSGVTQTPKHLITATGQRVTLRCSPRSGDLSVYWYQQSLDQGLQFLIQYYNGEERAKGNILERFSAQQFPDLHSELNLSSLELGDSALYFCASSAQVDPRTDTQYFGPGTRLTVL.

The V and J genes are TRBV19 and TRBJ1-1; D not resolved. The V gene lost 3 bases and the J gene lost 5 bases, with 10 bases spanning the gap. Looked up from germline, CDR1 is LNHDA and CDR2 is SQIVND (reference sequence). This CDR3 region has 13 residues. Here the CDR3 DNA reads TGTGCCAGTAGTATGTTAGGAATGACTGAAGCTTTCTTT. It encodes CASSMLGMTEAFF.

The sample holds many counts of this clonotype. The chain is built from TRBV4-1 and TRBJ1-2, with a possible D match to TRBD1 (5 bases). V lost 1 base and J 4 bases, leaving 13 bases between the germline ends. This CDR3 contains 15 residues. Germline values: CDR1 MGHRA, CDR2 YSYEKL. CDR3 sequence (DNA): TGCGCCAGCAGCCAAGTCCTAGTGGGGACCTATGGCTACACCTTC. This codes for CASSQVLVGTYGYTF.

This clonotype was seen only a few times. This sequence joins TRBV11-2 and TRBJ2-1, with D uncertain. Deletions cut 4 bases from V and 9 bases from J, with 13 bases between. Per the germline V gene, CDR1 is SGHAT and CDR2 is FQNNGV. The CDR3 spans 13 residues. CDR3 sequence: CASSSPVGIEQFF. CDR3 coding DNA: TGTGCCAGCAGCTCCCCCGTAGGTATTGAGCAGTTCTTC.